This TCR beta chain was identified during a study of vaccination and CD4 T cells after COVID-19. Overall study: For post-vaccine samples, collection took place a median approximately 72 days after dose two, ranging from 14 to 241. The authors used overlapping spike peptides from SARS-CoV-2, HCoV-NL63, HCoV-OC43 and HCoV-229E to stimulate cells.

This clonotype was observed a handful of times. The antigen is unknown. Treatment here: approximately nine-day PBMC culture with coronavirus spike peptide pools or control peptides (ViraFEST assay). Cultured CD4+ T cell DNA underwent sequencing with the Oncomine TCR Beta short-read assay. Using its own MiXCR run on the PCR reads, TCRdb lists one record per CDR3 protein. The sample records 13,000 or so distinct CDR3 sequences, less than 70% being singletons. CDR3 length equals 14 residues. CDR1 MNHEY and CDR2 SVGAGI come from the germline V gene. V was shortened by 2 bases and J by 6 bases, with 11 bases between the two germline ends.

The receptor comes from a human donor who had recovered from COVID-19. The sequenced sample consisted of CD4+ T cells from blood, cultured in vitro. The genes are TRBV6-5 and TRBJ1-5; D not resolved. The CDR3 DNA sequence: TGTGCCAGCAGTTACGAGGAAACGAGTCAGCCCCAGCATTTT. This encodes CASSYEETSQPQHF.